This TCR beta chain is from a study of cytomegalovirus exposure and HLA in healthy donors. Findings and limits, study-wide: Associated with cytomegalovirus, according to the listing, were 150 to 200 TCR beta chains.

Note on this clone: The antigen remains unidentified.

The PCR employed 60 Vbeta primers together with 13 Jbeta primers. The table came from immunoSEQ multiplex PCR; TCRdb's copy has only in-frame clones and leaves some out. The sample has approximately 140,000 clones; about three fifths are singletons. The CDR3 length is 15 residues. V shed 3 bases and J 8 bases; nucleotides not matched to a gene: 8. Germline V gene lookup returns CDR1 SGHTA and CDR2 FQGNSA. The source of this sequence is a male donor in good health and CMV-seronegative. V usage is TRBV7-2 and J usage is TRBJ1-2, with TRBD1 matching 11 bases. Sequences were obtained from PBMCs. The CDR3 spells CASSFSGTGGWGYTF. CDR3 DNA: TGTGCCAGCAGCTTTTCCGGGACAGGGGGATGGGGCTACACCTTC.